What follows are 19 T cell receptor beta chains derived from one specimen sequenced in a study of T cell clonality in common variable immunodeficiency (dated by TCRdb to between 2015 and 2016). Here is what the overall study found, with its caveats: Fewer deletions and N-nucleotide insertions were reportedly observed in CVID TCRbeta sequences, and highly modified clones with 13 or more V deletions were reportedly absent from CVID TCRbeta sequences.

Receptor amplification or capture employed the immunoSEQ multiplex PCR assay. What TCRdb holds here is the immuneACCESS table cut down to in-frame rearrangements. Part of the clones is not present; checked against another copy, under half of the missing clones reflect an unresolved V gene, and the others are unexplained. This sample is represented by about 25,000 clones, with no singletons among them. Of the sample, 4% falls within the top ten clones. Their target antigens are unknown. The specimen sequenced was peripheral blood mononuclear cells. The receptor source for this set is a human donor with common variable immunodeficiency.

A few counts support this clone. The CDR3 is CASSIAQSNTEAFF. The CDR3 DNA, read in part, is TGTGCCAGTAGTATAGCTCAGTCTAACACTGAA. V gene TRBV19 combines with J gene TRBJ1-1; D gene unclear. The read is 3 residues too short to cover the CDR3 end, so that end is filled in from the germline J gene. This CDR3 spans 14 amino acids. Trimming pared 1 base from V and 2 bases from J, leaving 8 bases between. Germline values: CDR1 LNHDA, CDR2 SQIVND (reference sequence).

This clone occurred many times. The read ends 3 residues before the CDR3 terminus; that terminus is restored from the germline J gene. This chain joins TRBV5-1 and TRBJ2-2; D possibly corresponds to TRBD2 (5 bases). Germline V CDR1 and CDR2: SGHRS, YFSETQ. Trimming removed 6 bases at V and 4 bases at J, with 10 bases between. The CDR3 totals 13 residues. The CDR3 here is CASNRAATGELFF. Partial CDR3 DNA: TGCGCCAGCAACCGAGCGGCCACCGGGGAG.

On this clone: The read is 3 residues too short to cover the CDR3 end, so that end is filled in from the germline J gene. The chain combines TRBV19 with TRBJ2-1, with 15 positions matching TRBD2. V shed 5 bases and J 5 bases; nucleotides not matched to a gene: 4. Germline-derived CDR1 and CDR2 are LNHDA and SQIVND (reference sequence). The CDR3 has 16 residues. The CDR3 bases that were read are TGTGCCAGTAGTCGGACTAGCGGGAGGGTCAACAATGAG. This encodes CASSRTSGRVNNE. The full-length CDR3 reads as CASSRTSGRVNNEQFF.

As for this clone: The missing CDR3 end, 3 residues past where the read stops, is filled in from the germline J gene. The J gene is TRBJ2-2, the V gene TRBV5-1; the D gene is possibly TRBD2 (5 bases). Germline values: CDR1 SGHRS, CDR2 YFSETQ. With 6 bases removed from V and 5 bases from J, the gap between germline ends came to 17 bases. The CDR3 spans 15 residues. Here the CDR3 reads CASKLGSSRTGELFF. Incomplete CDR3 DNA: TGCGCCAGCAAGTTGGGGTCTAGCAGGACCGGGGAG.

A remark on this clone: Read coverage stops 3 residues before the CDR3 terminus; the germline J gene supplies the remainder. The V call is TRBV18, the J call TRBJ1-2; weak D call: TRBD1 (6 bases). The V end was cut by 3 bases, the J end by 1 base, with 15 bases between. The germline CDR1 and CDR2 sequences are KGHSH and LQKENI. The CDR3 spans 16 residues. The CDR3 reads CASSPIDRRLNYGYTF. Incomplete CDR3 DNA: TGTGCCAGCTCACCCATAGACAGGCGACTTAACTATGGC.

This clone showed up many times. The read finishes 3 residues shy of the CDR3 end, and the germline J gene is used to complete it. This sequence joins TRBV5-5 and TRBJ2-3, with D hard to call. The CDR3 sequence is 15 residues long. V was pared by 2 bases and J by 2 bases, with 12 bases between. Looked up from germline, CDR1 is SGHKS and CDR2 is YYEKEE (reference sequence). Incomplete CDR3 DNA: TGTGCCAGCAGCTTATTAGCTGGTTTCACAGATACG. It encodes CASSLLAGFTDT. The complete CDR3 reads CASSLLAGFTDTQYF.

In its sample, this clone was seen many times. The CDR3 end is not reached by the read, which stops 3 residues before it; the germline J gene fills it in. The chain links TRBV7-3 to TRBJ2-5; 8 bases line up with TRBD1. Germline values: CDR1 SGHTA, CDR2 FQGTGA. V was pared by 4 bases and J by 4 bases, with 8 bases of the junction left unmatched. CDR3 size: 15 residues. This CDR3 reads CASSSQPDRAETQYF. The sequenced part of the CDR3 DNA is TGTGCCAGCAGCTCCCAGCCGGACAGGGCAGAGACC.

This clone was recorded at least ten times. The read ends 3 residues before the CDR3 terminus; that terminus is restored from the germline J gene. This chain joins TRBV30 and TRBJ2-1; the D is unclear. V dropped 2 bases and J dropped 8 bases, with 16 bases sitting between them. Germline CDR1 is GTSNPN and CDR2 is SVGIG (reference sequence). The CDR3 is 14 amino acids. The CDR3 bases that were read are TGTGCCTGGAGTAGAATCTTCCGAGGTTATGAG. Its translation is CAWSRIFRGYE. From start to end, the CDR3 is CAWSRIFRGYEQFF.

This clone was seen more than once but under ten times. The CDR3 goes on 3 residues after the read ends, and that part is filled in from the germline J gene. The chain combines TRBV7-2 with TRBJ2-5; TRBD2 might be the D (6 bases). CDR3 length: 15 amino acids. Deletions cut 3 bases from V and 2 bases from J, with 13 bases between. Germline CDR1 SGHTA, CDR2 FQGNSA. Here the CDR3 reads CASSFSGGPQETQYF. The DNA read from the CDR3 is TGTGCCAGCAGCTTTTCCGGAGGGCCTCAAGAGACC.

This clone has only a few counts. CDR3 protein: CASSPSVGDLNTQYF. The part of the CDR3 DNA that was read is TGTGCCAGCAGCCCCTCCGTGGGCGACCTGAATACG. The chain recombines TRBV6-4 with TRBJ2-3; D remains ambiguous. The observed sequence ends 3 residues before the CDR3 terminus, with the missing tail filled in from the germline J gene. CDR3 length: 15 amino acids. V lost 6 bases and J 7 bases, leaving 20 bases between the germline ends. Per germline, CDR1 MRHNA and CDR2 SNTAGT.

Regarding this clone: The read comes to an end 3 residues before the CDR3 does, leaving the germline J gene to fill in the end. The chain links TRBV2 to TRBJ2-6; D not resolved. V lost 8 bases and J 3 bases, leaving 8 bases between the germline ends. CDR1 SNHLY and CDR2 FYNNEI come from the germline V gene. CDR3 length: 13 residues. The sequenced CDR3 bases are TGTGCCAGCGACTCGGGTGGGGCCAACGTC. The encoded protein is CASDSGGANV. The whole CDR3 protein reads CASDSGGANVLTF.

This clone was seen many times. The missing CDR3 end, 3 residues past where the read stops, is filled in from the germline J gene. This sequence joins TRBV7-2 and TRBJ2-1; perhaps TRBD2 as D (7 bases). Germline V gene lookup returns CDR1 SGHTA and CDR2 FQGNSA. The CDR3 length is 15 residues. With 3 bases removed from V and 1 base from J, the gap between germline ends came to 10 bases. The CDR3 reads CASSFRGGSYNEQFF. The CDR3 bases that were read are TGTGCCAGCAGCTTCAGGGGAGGGTCCTACAATGAG.

To note about this clone: The missing CDR3 end, 3 residues past where the read stops, is filled in from the germline J gene. This chain connects TRBV18 to TRBJ1-1, with D tentatively TRBD1 (5 bases). V shed 8 bases and J shed 3 bases, with 19 bases lying between them. Germline assignment: CDR1 KGHSH and CDR2 LQKENI. This CDR3 comprises 15 residues. The CDR3 DNA, read in part, is TGTGCCAGCACCTCCCAGGTTAGCAGGGACACTGAA. It is translated as CASTSQVSRDTE. In full, the CDR3 reads CASTSQVSRDTEAFF.

The sample holds a few counts of this clone. Other DNA sequences in the same sample also yield this CDR3. The covered CDR3 bases are TGCAGTGCCGTGAGGGGCCCCGAG. This codes for CSAVRGPE. The CDR3 in its entirety is CSAVRGPEQYF. The V call is TRBV20-1, the J call TRBJ2-7; D possibly uses TRBD1 or TRBD2 (5 bases each). The read comes to an end 3 residues before the CDR3 does, leaving the germline J gene to fill in the end. Germline-derived CDR1 and CDR2 are DFQATT and SNEGSKA (reference sequence). CDR3 length: 11 amino acids. V lost 6 bases and J 6 bases, leaving 12 bases between the germline ends.

A word on this clone: Read coverage stops 3 residues before the CDR3 terminus; the germline J gene supplies the remainder. The genes are TRBV7-8 and TRBJ2-7; 7 nucleotides match TRBD1. The germline CDR1 and CDR2 sequences are SGHVS and FQNEAQ. J lost 3 bases, V lost 5 bases, and 7 bases had no gene match. The CDR3 covers 14 residues. Incomplete CDR3 DNA: TGTGCCAGCAGCCCGGACAGGTCGATCTACGAG. Protein: CASSPDRSIYE. The full CDR3 reads CASSPDRSIYEQYF. Filled out from reference TRBV7-8 and TRBJ2-7, the complete variable domain reads GAGVSQSPRYKVAKRGQDVALRCDPISGHVSLFWYQQALGQGPEFLTYFQNEAQLDKSGLPSDRFFAERPEGSVSTLKIQRTQQEDSAVYLCASSPDRSIYEQYFGPGTRLTVT.

About this clone itself: The sequenced fragment ends 3 residues before the CDR3 boundary, so the rest is inferred from the germline J gene. This chain uses TRBV11-3 with TRBJ2-5; 10 nucleotides align to TRBD2. The germline V gene has CDR1 SGHNT and CDR2 YENEEA. The V and J ends lost 5 bases and 3 bases, in that order; junction bases with no gene match: 6. The CDR3 is 15 residues long. The CDR3 bases that were read are TGTGCCAGCAGCCCAGGGACTAGCGTTGAAGAGACC. Its translation is CASSPGTSVEET. In full, the CDR3 is CASSPGTSVEETQYF.

As concerns this clone: The read finishes 3 residues shy of the CDR3 end, and the germline J gene is used to complete it. The chain links TRBV5-1 to TRBJ2-3; TRBD1 matches 10 bases. The germline CDR1 and CDR2 sequences are SGHRS and YFSETQ. V lost 0 bases, J lost 4 bases, and 11 bases stayed unmatched. The CDR3 is 18 residues long. The CDR3 protein is CASSLAPPRDRGADTQYF. Incomplete CDR3 DNA: TGCGCCAGCAGCTTGGCCCCCCCTAGGGACAGGGGAGCAGATACG. Drawing the rest from reference TRBV5-1 and TRBJ2-3, the complete variable domain is KAGVTQTPRYLIKTRGQQVTLSCSPISGHRSVSWYQQTPGQGLQFLFEYFSETQRNKGNFPGRFSGRQFSNSRSEMNVSTLELGDSALYLCASSLAPPRDRGADTQYFGPGTRLTVL.

At least ten counts were recorded for this clone. The read ends 3 residues before the CDR3 terminus; that terminus is restored from the germline J gene. The chain combines TRBV20-1 with TRBJ1-2, with TRBD1 matching over 10 bases. Germline V gene lookup returns CDR1 DFQATT and CDR2 SNEGSKA (reference sequence). The CDR3 is 14 amino acids. Trimming cost V 2 bases and J 2 bases; bases outside gene matches: 2. CDR3 in amino acids: CSARRDRGNYGYTF. The part of the CDR3 DNA that was read is TGCAGTGCTAGAAGGGACAGGGGAAACTATGGC.

This clone was seen a few times. The read ends 3 residues shy of where the CDR3 ends; the end is completed using the germline J gene. The chain joins TRBV7-3 to TRBJ2-5; perhaps TRBD1 as D (7 bases). V dropped 5 bases and J dropped 2 bases, with 18 bases sitting between them. The CDR3 is 16 residues long. In germline, CDR1 is SGHTA, CDR2 FQGTGA. The CDR3 reads CASSPQLTGTQETQYF. The sequenced part of the CDR3 DNA is TGTGCCAGCAGCCCCCAGCTGACAGGGACTCAAGAGACC. Together with reference TRBV7-3 and TRBJ2-5, the CDR3 gives the full variable domain: GAGVSQTPSNKVTEKGKYVELRCDPISGHTALYWYRQSLGQGPEFLIYFQGTGAADDSGLPNDRFFAVRPEGSVSTLKIQRTERGDSAVYLCASSPQLTGTQETQYFGPGTRLLVL.